A selection of T cell receptor beta chains follows, all from one sample in a study of CD8 T cells in ankylosing spondylitis. In TCRdb, the 5' RACE reads were re-called with MiXCR into one record per CDR3 protein. The data contain roughly 220,000 distinct CDR3 sequences, under 12% of them singletons. The sequenced material came from blood, either unsorted or a sorted T cell fraction (not recorded which). These TCRs come from a male donor with ankylosing spondylitis or in good health (not recorded which). The CDR3 runs from the conserved cysteine through the conserved F or W. Expanded clones get a size class; other rows say once, few or many, or leave the size out.

v_call,clone_size,cdr3_aa
TRBV7-8,many,CASSLREPLSNQPQHF
TRBV29-1,many,CSVERTGSTEAFF
TRBV7-8,many,CASSLDDGPGNYGYTF
TRBV28,many,CASSWAPGTGDNQPQHF
TRBV19,-,CASKQTRGFLNEQFF
TRBV7-2,many,CASSLVGGPTDTQYF
TRBV5-1,few,CASETSGGGYEQFF
TRBV12-3/TRBV12-4,many,CASSLGGEYETQYF
TRBV5-1,few,CASSLADRISTDTQYF
TRBV5-8,many,CASSSRDATYEQYF
TRBV12-5,few,CASGTIDNYNEQFF
TRBV20-1,-,CSASTRDPHPGELFF
TRBV6-5,many,CASSWTSFGETQYF
TRBV11-3,few,CASSPRTGANTEAFF
TRBV20-1,-,CSARALAGLETQYF
TRBV7-9,many,CASSLGRTGTEAFF
TRBV7-2,few,CASSMPQGWTSEAFF
TRBV6-2/TRBV6-3,many,CASRAGGPQETQYF
TRBV3-1,many,CASSPIGGYNEQFF
TRBV5-1,many,CASSLSGGGSYNEQFF
TRBV20-1,few,CSASLGQGADGELFF
TRBV18,-,CASSPDRQGIGNTKYF
TRBV7-6,many,CASSLNLAGGSGANVLTF
TRBV28,many,CASSFETSGGSKEIAYNEQFF
TRBV7-9,many,CASSLVGQSEAFF
TRBV3-1,few,CASSGYEGNYGYTF
TRBV7-2,-,CASSLGPVTDTQYF
TRBV13,many,CASSSRGPGFSYEQYF
TRBV7-9,many,CASSSTQGSGYTF
TRBV5-1,many,CASSLNRAPEQYF
TRBV6-5,many,CASSSGTGGFQQPQHF
TRBV20-1,many,CSATRLAGGGTDTQYF
TRBV5-6,many,CASRLDLNGPDTQYF
TRBV9,-,CASSVVAGGPTGELFF
TRBV6-1,few,CASSTGTFEYEQYF
TRBV7-3,many,CASSQSFGDSRNEQFF
TRBV7-2,many,CASSLQGRGYTGELFF
TRBV7-2,many,CASSLRGTGSYNEQFF
TRBV5-1,many,CASSGGRGNEKLFF
TRBV28,-,CASSVGGGGADTQYF
TRBV7-3,-,CASSSTGGHGANVLTF
TRBV7-2,many,CASSFRQGLYEQYF